This TCR beta chain derives from a study of blood T cell repertoires in COVID-19. About the study: Sources were T cells, B-cell-depleted T cells, or PBMCs; the material itself was cDNA or gDNA.

This clone has just a few counts. Germline lookup yields CDR1 SGHAT and CDR2 FQDESV (reference sequence). V lost 0 bases, J lost 5 bases, and 7 bases stayed unmatched. The CDR3 has 16 amino acids. Produced via immunoSEQ multiplex PCR; TCRdb's table is partial and in-frame only. Among under 200,000 clones listed, around 84% were seen once. Recruitment covered about two dozen US areas and drew participants whose ages spanned roughly 18 to 89 years. Which cohort a participant joined came from the clinical history participants gave. Sequencing was performed on PBMCs or T cells enriched from blood (not recorded which). The V call is TRBV11-1, the J call TRBJ2-5, with 9 bases aligning to TRBD2. The sequence came from a middle-aged man who had recovered from COVID-19. The CDR3 DNA reads TGTGCCAGCAGCTTAGCCCGGACTAGCGATTGGGAGACCCAGTACTTC. Translated, it gives CASSLARTSDWETQYF.